These T cell receptor beta chains were read from a single sample in a study of T cell responses to AZD1222 COVID-19 vaccine. This table comes from immunoSEQ multiplex PCR, and its TCRdb copy is limited to in-frame clones, with some not included. Among around 100,000 clones listed, about 90% were seen once. The sample was peripheral blood, taken on day 0 of AZD1222 vaccination. These receptors were taken from an adult in good health. The CDR3 runs from the conserved cysteine through the conserved F or W. A D gene is named only where the DNA matches it firmly. The size of a clone is reported for some rows only, either as once, few or many, or as a class for expanded clones.

size,D,J,V,CDR3,DNA
NA,TRBD1,TRBJ2-7,TRBV5-5,CASSLTGVSYEQYF,TGTGCCAGCAGCTTGACAGGGGTGTCCTACGAGCAGTACTTC
NA,TRBD2,TRBJ2-7,TRBV6-1,CASSGRVGARERESSYEQYF,TGTGCCAGCAGTGGCAGGGTGGGAGCACGGGAGCGGGAGAGCTCCTACGAGCAGTACTTC
NA,NA,TRBJ1-2,TRBV6-5,CASSWARVAGLGYTF,TGTGCCAGCAGTTGGGCCAGGGTAGCGGGACTGGGCTACACCTTC
NA,TRBD2,TRBJ2-5,TRBV13,CASSPSLAGGPQETQYF,TGTGCCAGCAGCCCCTCCCTAGCGGGAGGGCCTCAAGAGACCCAGTACTTC
NA,NA,TRBJ2-2,TRBV14,CASSQESGYLNTGELFF,TGTGCCAGCAGCCAAGAATCCGGCTACCTGAACACCGGGGAGCTGTTTTTT
few,TRBD1,TRBJ2-1,TRBV29-1,CSARDRGHNEQFF,TGCAGCGCTAGGGACAGGGGCCACAATGAGCAGTTCTTC
NA,NA,TRBJ2-3,TRBV28,CASTISGGTDTQYF,TGTGCCAGCACCATTAGCGGAGGCACAGATACGCAGTATTTT
NA,NA,TRBJ1-1,TRBV28,CASSRPSRGLVGTEAFF,TGTGCCAGCAGTCGCCCGAGTCGGGGCCTAGTAGGAACTGAAGCTTTCTTT
NA,NA,TRBJ1-2,TRBV5-1,CASSLGSLANYGYTF,TGCGCCAGCAGCCTGGGCTCGCTAGCGAACTATGGCTACACCTTC
NA,NA,TRBJ2-7,TRBV7-8,CASSYPGTLGYEQYF,TGTGCCAGCAGTTACCCCGGGACTCTAGGTTACGAGCAGTACTTC
NA,NA,TRBJ1-5,TRBV2,CASSEASRINQPQHF,TGTGCCAGCAGTGAAGCAAGCAGAATCAATCAGCCCCAGCATTTT
NA,NA,TRBJ2-1,TRBV27,CASGSYRGGTGSYNEQFF,TGTGCCAGTGGAAGTTATCGGGGAGGAACAGGCTCCTACAATGAGCAGTTCTTC
NA,NA,TRBJ1-1,TRBV30,CAWSPLGVTEAFF,TGTGCCTGGAGCCCTTTGGGGGTCACTGAAGCTTTCTTT
NA,NA,TRBJ2-3,TRBV2,CASRDGLLRNTDTQYF,TGTGCCAGCAGGGATGGACTTCTCAGGAACACAGATACGCAGTATTTT